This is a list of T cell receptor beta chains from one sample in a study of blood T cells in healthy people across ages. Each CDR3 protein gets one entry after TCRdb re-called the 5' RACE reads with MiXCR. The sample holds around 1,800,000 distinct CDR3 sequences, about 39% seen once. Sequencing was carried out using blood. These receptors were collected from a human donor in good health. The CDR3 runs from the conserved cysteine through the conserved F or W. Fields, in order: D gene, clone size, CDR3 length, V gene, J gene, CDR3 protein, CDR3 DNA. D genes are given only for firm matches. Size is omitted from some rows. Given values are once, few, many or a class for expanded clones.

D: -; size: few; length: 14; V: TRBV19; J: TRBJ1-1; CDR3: CASRVLLENTEAFF; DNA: TGTGCCAGTAGAGTCCTACTAGAGAACACTGAAGCTTTCTTT
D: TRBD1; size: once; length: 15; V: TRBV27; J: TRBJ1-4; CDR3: CASSPGQGVEEKLFF; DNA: TGTGCCAGCAGTCCGGGACAGGGGGTTGAGGAAAAACTGTTTTTT
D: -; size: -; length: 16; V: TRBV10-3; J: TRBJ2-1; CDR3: CAISASGPLQSNEQFF; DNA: TGTGCCATCAGTGCATCGGGACCGCTACAATCGAATGAGCAGTTCTTC
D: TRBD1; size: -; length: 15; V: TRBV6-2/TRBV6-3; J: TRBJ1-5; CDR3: CASRAGTDGNQPQHF; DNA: TGTGCCAGCAGGGCCGGGACAGACGGCAATCAGCCCCAGCATTTT
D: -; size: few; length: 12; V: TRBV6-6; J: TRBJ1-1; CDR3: CASTGGSTEAFF; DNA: TGTGCCAGCACGGGGGGTAGCACTGAAGCTTTCTTT
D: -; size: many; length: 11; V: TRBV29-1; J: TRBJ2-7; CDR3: CSGGQGGEQYF; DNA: TGCAGCGGTGGACAGGGAGGGGAGCAGTACTTC
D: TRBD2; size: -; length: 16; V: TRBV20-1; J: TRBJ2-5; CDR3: CSARDTGLAGLETQYF; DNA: TGCAGTGCTAGAGATACCGGACTAGCGGGGTTGGAGACCCAGTACTTC
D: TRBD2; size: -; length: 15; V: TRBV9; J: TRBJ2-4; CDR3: CASSVSLAGDNEQYF; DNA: TGTGCCAGCAGCGTAAGCCTAGCGGGGGACAATGAGCAGTACTTC
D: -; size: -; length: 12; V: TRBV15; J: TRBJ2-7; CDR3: CATSRSFYEQYF; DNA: TGTGCCACCAGCAGATCATTTTACGAGCAGTACTTC
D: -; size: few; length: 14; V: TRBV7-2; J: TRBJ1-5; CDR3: CASSLGGMGQPQHF; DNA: TGTGCCAGCAGCTTAGGGGGTATGGGTCAGCCCCAGCATTTT
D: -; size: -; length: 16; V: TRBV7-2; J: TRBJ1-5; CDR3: CASSHHRDLLNQPQHF; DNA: TGTGCCAGCAGTCATCACAGGGATCTCCTCAATCAGCCCCAGCATTTT
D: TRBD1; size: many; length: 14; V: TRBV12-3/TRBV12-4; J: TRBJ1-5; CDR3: CASSRDRSNQPQHF; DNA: TGCGCCAGCAGCCGGGACAGAAGCAATCAGCCCCAGCATTTT
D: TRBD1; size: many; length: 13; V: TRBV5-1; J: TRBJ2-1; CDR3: CASSPDRVGEQFF; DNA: TGTGCCAGCAGCCCCGACAGGGTAGGGGAGCAGTTCTTC
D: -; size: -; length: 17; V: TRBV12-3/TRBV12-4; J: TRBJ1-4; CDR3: CTSSSTGLGSGGEKLFF; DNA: TGTACCAGCAGTTCAACCGGACTCGGGAGTGGGGGTGAAAAACTGTTTTTT
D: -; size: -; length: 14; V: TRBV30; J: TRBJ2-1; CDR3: CAWSVEGPYNEQFF; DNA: TGTGCCTGGAGTGTAGAAGGCCCCTACAATGAGCAGTTCTTC
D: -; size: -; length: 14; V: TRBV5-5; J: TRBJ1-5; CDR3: CASSLGPDNQPQHF; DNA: TGTGCCAGCAGCTTGGGCCCGGATAATCAGCCCCAGCATTTT
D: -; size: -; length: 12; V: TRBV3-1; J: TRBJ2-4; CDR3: CASSQGKYIQYF; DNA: TGTGCCAGCAGCCAGGGAAAATACATTCAGTACTTC
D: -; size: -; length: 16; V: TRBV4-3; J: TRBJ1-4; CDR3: CASSQDVYRGNEKLFF; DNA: TGCGCCAGCAGCCAAGATGTCTATCGGGGTAATGAAAAACTGTTTTTT
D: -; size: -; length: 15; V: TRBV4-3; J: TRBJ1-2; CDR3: CASSQDQEQGWGYTF; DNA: TGCGCCAGCAGCCAAGATCAGGAACAGGGTTGGGGCTACACCTTC
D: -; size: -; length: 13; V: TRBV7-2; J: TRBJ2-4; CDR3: CASSAAGSGEQYF; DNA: TGTGCCAGCAGCGCCGCAGGGTCGGGGGAGCAGTACTTC
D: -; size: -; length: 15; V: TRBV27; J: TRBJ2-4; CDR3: CASSLGLRVYNEQYF; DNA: TGTGCCAGCAGTTTAGGCCTGCGGGTCTACAATGAGCAGTACTTC
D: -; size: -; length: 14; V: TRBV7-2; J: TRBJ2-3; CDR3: CASSFRDGTDTQYF; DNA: TGTGCCAGCAGCTTCCGGGACGGAACAGATACGCAGTATTTT
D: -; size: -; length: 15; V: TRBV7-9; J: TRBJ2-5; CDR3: CASSPSGNRQETQYF; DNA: TGTGCCAGCAGCCCGTCGGGGAACCGGCAAGAGACCCAGTACTTC
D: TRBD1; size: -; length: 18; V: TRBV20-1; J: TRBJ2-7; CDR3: CSARDSLGDSLYPYEQYF; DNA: TGCAGTGCTAGAGACTCGCTTGGGGACAGCTTATACCCCTACGAGCAGTACTTC
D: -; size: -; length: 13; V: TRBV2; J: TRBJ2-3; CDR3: CASSDRERDTQYF; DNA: TGTGCCAGCAGTGATCGGGAAAGAGATACGCAGTATTTT
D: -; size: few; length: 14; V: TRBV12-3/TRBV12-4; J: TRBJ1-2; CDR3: CASSLVEYGYGYTF; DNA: TGTGCCAGCAGTTTAGTGGAATACGGCTATGGCTACACCTTC
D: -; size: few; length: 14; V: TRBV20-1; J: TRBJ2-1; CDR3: CSARDRNRYNEQFF; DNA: TGCAGTGCTAGAGATCGCAATAGGTACAATGAGCAGTTCTTC
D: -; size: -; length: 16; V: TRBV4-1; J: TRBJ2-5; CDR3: CASSTRGTRSGETQYF; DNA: TGCGCCAGCAGCACACGAGGGACTCGCAGCGGGGAGACCCAGTACTTC
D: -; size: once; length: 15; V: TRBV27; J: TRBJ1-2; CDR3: CASSFGSVSNYGYTF; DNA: TGTGCCAGCAGTTTTGGGTCTGTCAGTAACTATGGCTACACCTTC
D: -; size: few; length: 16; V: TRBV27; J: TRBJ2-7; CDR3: CASGPLSTLASYEQYF; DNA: TGTGCCAGCGGCCCCCTTTCGACACTAGCTTCCTACGAGCAGTACTTC
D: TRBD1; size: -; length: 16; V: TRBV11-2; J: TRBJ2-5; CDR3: CASRTARQGTKETQYF; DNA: TGTGCCAGCCGCACCGCTAGACAGGGAACCAAGGAGACCCAGTACTTC
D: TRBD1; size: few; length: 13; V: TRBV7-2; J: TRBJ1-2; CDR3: CASRTGVGYGYTF; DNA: TGTGCCAGCAGGACAGGGGTGGGGTATGGCTACACCTTC
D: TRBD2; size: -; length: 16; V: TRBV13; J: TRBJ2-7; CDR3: CASSSIPGLGSHEQYF; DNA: TGTGCCAGCAGCTCCATCCCGGGACTAGGTTCCCACGAGCAGTACTTC
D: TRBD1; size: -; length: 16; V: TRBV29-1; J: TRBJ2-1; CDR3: CSVSSGGGRAVDEQFF; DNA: TGCAGCGTTTCGTCAGGGGGTGGCAGGGCCGTGGATGAGCAGTTCTTC
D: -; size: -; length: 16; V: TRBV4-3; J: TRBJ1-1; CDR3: CASSQDPRQGTTEAFF; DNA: TGCGCCAGCAGCCAAGATCCTAGGCAGGGGACGACTGAAGCTTTCTTT
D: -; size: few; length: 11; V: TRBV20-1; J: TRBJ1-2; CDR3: CSAMGNYGYTF; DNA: TGCAGTGCTATGGGAAACTATGGCTACACCTTC
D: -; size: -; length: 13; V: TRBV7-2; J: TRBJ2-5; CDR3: CASSPAGRETQYF; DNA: TGTGCCAGCAGCCCCGCCGGCAGGGAGACCCAGTACTTC
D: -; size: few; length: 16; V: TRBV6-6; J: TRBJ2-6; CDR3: CASSYPPGSGANVLTF; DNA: TGTGCCAGCAGTTACCCGCCAGGGTCTGGGGCCAACGTCCTGACTTTC
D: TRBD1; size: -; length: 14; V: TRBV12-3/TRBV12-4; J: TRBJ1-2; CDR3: CASSLRGVRYGYTF; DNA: TGTGCCAGCAGTCTCAGGGGGGTCCGCTATGGCTACACCTTC
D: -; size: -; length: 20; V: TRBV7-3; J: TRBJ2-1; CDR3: CASSMLGGSGGPSSYNEQFF; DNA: TGTGCCAGCAGCATGTTAGGGGGTAGCGGAGGGCCTAGCTCCTACAATGAGCAGTTCTTC
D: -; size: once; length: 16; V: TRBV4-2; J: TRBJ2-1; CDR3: CASSRDGKGRANEQFF; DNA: TGTGCCAGCAGCCGAGACGGGAAGGGCAGGGCGAATGAGCAGTTCTTC
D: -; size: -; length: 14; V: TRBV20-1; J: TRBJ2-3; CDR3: CSATNTRGTDTQYF; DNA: TGCAGTGCTACTAATACCAGGGGAACAGATACGCAGTATTTT
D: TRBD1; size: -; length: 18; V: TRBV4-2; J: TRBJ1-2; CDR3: CASSQGRQGTPANYGYTF; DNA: TGTGCCAGCAGCCAGGGCCGACAGGGAACCCCCGCTAACTATGGCTACACCTTC
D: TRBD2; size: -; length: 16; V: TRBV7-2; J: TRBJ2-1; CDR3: CASSIQRGLSDNEQFF; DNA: TGTGCCAGCAGCATCCAGCGGGGGCTATCCGACAATGAGCAGTTCTTC
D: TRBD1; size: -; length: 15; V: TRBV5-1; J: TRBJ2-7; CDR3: CVSSPRQGPNYEQYF; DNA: TGCGTCAGCAGCCCCCGACAGGGCCCAAACTACGAGCAGTACTTC